The source of this T cell receptor beta chain is a study of beta chain features in type 1 diabetes. Study outcomes and limitations: TCRB CDR3s from Type 1 diabetes patients were moderately but significantly shorter in all four CD4+ subsets. Any HLA effect on TCRB rearrangement was left unresolved by small sub-analyses. Cells expressing TCR highly could be over-represented by cDNA sequencing.

This clone was counted a few times. No antigen is known for it. Trimming stripped 0 bases from V and 5 bases from J, with 14 bases between. CDR3 length: 17 amino acids. Germline V gene data show CDR1 as SNHLY and CDR2 as FYNNEI. The whole isolated RNA underwent reverse transcription, so sequencing captured expressed TCRB transcripts. Clones were sequenced by immunoSEQ multiplex PCR, and TCRdb holds only the in-frame ones, with some missing. The table includes 120,000 to 150,000 clones, approximately 13% detected once. The clonotype was recovered from a man aged 18-30 years with type 1 diabetes. Sample: central memory CD4+ T cells from blood. This chain uses TRBV2 with TRBJ1-6; the D is unclear. The chain's CDR3 is CASSEAQGLADNSPLHF. CDR3 nucleotides: TGTGCCAGCAGTGAAGCCCAAGGGTTGGCGGATAATTCACCCCTCCACTTT. Drawing the rest from reference TRBV2 and TRBJ1-6, the complete variable domain is EPEVTQTPSHQVTQMGQEVILRCVPISNHLYFYWYRQILGQKVEFLVSFYNNEISEKSEIFDDQFSVERPDGSNFTLKIRSTKLEDSAMYFCASSEAQGLADNSPLHFGNGTRLTVT.